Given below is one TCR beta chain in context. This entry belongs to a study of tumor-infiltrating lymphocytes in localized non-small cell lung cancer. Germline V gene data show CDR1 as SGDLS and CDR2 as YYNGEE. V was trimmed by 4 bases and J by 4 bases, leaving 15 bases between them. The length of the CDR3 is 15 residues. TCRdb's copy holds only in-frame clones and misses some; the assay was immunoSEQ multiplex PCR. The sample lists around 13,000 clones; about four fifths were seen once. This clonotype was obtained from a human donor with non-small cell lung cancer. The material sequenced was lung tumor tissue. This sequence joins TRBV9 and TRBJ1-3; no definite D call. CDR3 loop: CASSPREERGNTIYF. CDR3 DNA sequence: TGTGCCAGCAGCCCTAGGGAGGAGAGAGGAAACACCATATATTTT.